The sequence of this TCR beta chain was determined in a study of cytomegalovirus exposure and HLA in healthy donors. V lost 5 bases and J 7 bases, leaving 11 bases between the germline ends. This CDR3 region has 13 residues. In germline, CDR1 is SGHTA, CDR2 FQGTGA. With respect to this clone: As yet, its antigen is unknown.

Primers included in the PCR were 60 Vbeta and 13 Jbeta primers. Data came from immunoSEQ multiplex PCR; TCRdb stores just in-frame clones and leaves some out. The data show about 180,000 clones, roughly 75% seen once. Study-level results: Altogether, 164 TCR beta chains were recorded as cytomegalovirus-associated. Reportedly, fewer N-insertions than the approximately 700-donor mean appeared in an Asian-associated ancestry cluster in a later analysis. Most TCR sequences were seen very rarely across donors, but some public TCRs occurred in many.

The TCR originated in a female donor in good health and CMV-seronegative. This chain links TRBV7-3 with TRBJ1-4; D gene ambiguous. Material: PBMCs. CDR3 in amino acids: CASSPDRGEKLFF. The DNA of the CDR3 is TGTGCCAGCAGCCCTGACCGGGGTGAAAAACTGTTTTTT.